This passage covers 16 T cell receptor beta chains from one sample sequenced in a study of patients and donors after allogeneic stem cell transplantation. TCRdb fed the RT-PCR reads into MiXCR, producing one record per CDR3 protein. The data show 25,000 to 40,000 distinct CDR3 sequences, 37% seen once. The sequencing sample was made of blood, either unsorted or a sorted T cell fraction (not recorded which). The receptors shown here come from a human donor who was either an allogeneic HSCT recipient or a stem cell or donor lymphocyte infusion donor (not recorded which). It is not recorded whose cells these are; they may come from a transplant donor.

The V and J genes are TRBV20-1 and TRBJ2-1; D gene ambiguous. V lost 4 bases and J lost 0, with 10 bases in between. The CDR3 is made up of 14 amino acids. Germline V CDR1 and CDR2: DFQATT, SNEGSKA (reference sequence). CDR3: CSAMFWSSYNEQFF. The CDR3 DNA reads TGCAGTGCTATGTTTTGGAGCTCCTACAATGAGCAGTTCTTC.

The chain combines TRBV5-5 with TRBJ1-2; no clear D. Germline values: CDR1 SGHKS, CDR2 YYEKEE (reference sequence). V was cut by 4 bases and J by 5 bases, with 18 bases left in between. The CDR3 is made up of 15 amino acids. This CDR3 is CASSPPGKGGYGYTF. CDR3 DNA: TGTGCCAGCAGCCCCCCGGGCAAGGGAGGTTATGGCTACACCTTC. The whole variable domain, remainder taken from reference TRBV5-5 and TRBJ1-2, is DAGVTQSPTHLIKTRGQQVTLRCSPISGHKSVSWYQQVLGQGPQFIFQYYEKEERGRGNFPDRFSARQFPNYSSELNVNALLLGDSALYLCASSPPGKGGYGYTFGSGTRLTVV.

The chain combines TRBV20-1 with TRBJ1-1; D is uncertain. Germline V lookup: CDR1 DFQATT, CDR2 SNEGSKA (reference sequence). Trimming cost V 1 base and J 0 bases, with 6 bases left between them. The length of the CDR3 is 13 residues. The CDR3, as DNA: TGCAGTGCTAGAGGTATTCTGAACACTGAAGCTTTCTTT. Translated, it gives CSARGILNTEAFF.

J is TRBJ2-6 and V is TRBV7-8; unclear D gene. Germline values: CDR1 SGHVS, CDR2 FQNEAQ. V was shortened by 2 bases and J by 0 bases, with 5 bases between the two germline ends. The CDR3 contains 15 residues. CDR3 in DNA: TGTGCCAGCAGCTTACAGCTCTCTGGGGCCAACGTCCTGACTTTC. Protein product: CASSLQLSGANVLTF.

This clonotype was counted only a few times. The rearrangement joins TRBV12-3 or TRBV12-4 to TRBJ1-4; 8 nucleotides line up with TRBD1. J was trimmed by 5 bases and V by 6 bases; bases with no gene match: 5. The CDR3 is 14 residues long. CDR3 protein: CASRLDRENEKLFF. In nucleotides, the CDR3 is TGTGCCAGCAGGCTGGACAGGGAGAATGAAAAACTGTTTTTT.

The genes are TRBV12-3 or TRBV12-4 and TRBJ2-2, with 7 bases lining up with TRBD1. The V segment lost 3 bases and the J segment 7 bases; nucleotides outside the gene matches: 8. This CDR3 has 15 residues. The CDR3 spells CASSFRQGIGGELFF. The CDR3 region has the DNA TGTGCCAGCAGTTTCAGACAGGGTATCGGCGGGGAGCTGTTTTTT.

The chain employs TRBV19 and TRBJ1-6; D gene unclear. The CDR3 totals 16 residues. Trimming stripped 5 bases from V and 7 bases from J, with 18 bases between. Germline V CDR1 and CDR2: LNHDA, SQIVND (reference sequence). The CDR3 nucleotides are TGTGCCAGTAGTCCCGAGCTAGGAGGGAGGAATTCACCCCTCCACTTT. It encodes CASSPELGGRNSPLHF.

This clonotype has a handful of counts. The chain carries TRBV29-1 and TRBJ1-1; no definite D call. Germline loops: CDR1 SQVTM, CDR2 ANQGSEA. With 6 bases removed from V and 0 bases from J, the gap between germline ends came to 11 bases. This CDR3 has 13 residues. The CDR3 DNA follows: TGCAGCGTGAAAGGACGGTTGAACACTGAAGCTTTCTTT. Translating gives CSVKGRLNTEAFF.

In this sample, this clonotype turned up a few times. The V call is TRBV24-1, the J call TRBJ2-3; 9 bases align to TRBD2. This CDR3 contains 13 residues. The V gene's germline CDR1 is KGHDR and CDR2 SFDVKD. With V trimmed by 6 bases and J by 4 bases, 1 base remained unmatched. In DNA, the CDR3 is TGTGCCACCAGTTCTAGCGGGGCAGATACGCAGTATTTT. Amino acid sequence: CATSSSGADTQYF.

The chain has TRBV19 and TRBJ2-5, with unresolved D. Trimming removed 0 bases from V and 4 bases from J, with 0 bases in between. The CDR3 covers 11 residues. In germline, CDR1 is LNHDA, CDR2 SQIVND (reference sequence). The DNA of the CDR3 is TGTGCCAGTAGTATAGAAGAGACCCAGTACTTC. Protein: CASSIEETQYF.

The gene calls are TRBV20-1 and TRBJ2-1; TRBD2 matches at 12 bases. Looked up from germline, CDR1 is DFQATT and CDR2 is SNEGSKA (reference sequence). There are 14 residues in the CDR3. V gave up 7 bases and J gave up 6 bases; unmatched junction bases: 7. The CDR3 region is CSVPGTSGFNEQFF. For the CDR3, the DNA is TGCAGTGTTCCCGGGACTAGCGGGTTCAATGAGCAGTTCTTC.

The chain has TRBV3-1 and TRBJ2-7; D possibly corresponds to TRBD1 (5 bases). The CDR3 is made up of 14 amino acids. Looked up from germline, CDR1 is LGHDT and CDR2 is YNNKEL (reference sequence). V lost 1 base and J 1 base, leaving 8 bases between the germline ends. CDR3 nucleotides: TGTGCCAGCAGCCAAGGGGCAGGGTCCTACGAGCAGTACTTC. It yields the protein CASSQGAGSYEQYF.

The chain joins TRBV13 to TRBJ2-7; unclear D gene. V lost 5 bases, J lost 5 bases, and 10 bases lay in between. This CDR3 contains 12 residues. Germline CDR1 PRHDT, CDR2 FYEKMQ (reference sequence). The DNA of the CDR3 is TGTGCCAGCAGCCCCGCGAGTCACGAGCAGTACTTC. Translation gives CASSPASHEQYF.

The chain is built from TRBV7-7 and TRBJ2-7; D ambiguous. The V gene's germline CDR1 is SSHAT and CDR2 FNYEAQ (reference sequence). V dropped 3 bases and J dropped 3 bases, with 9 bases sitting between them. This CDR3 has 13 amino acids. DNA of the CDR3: TGTGCCAGCAGCTTGAGTTTGGGCTACGAGCAGTACGTC. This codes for CASSLSLGYEQYV.

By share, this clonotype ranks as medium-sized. The CDR3 is CASSLMGGNTEAFF. CDR3 nucleotide sequence: TGTGCCAGCAGCCTCATGGGGGGGAACACTGAAGCTTTCTTT. V and J are TRBV7-9 and TRBJ1-1, with a tentative D call TRBD1 (5 bases). Germline V gene data show CDR1 as SEHNR and CDR2 as FQNEAQ (reference sequence). Trimming left V 5 bases short and J 1 base short, with 11 bases between. CDR3 length: 14 amino acids.

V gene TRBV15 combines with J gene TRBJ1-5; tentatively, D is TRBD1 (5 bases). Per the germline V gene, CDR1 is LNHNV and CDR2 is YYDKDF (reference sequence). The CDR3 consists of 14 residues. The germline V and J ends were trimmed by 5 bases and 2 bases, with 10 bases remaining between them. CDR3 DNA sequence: TGTGCCACCAGCGGACCCAGGGGCAATCAGCCCCAGCATTTT. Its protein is CATSGPRGNQPQHF.